This T cell receptor (beta chain) appears in the sequencing data of a study of CXCR3-negative and CXCR3-positive naive CD8 T cells. About the research overall: About 140 million TRB reads were obtained overall (about 1.5 +/- 0.3 million per library). Overall study findings and caveats: Naive cells with CXCR3 showed TRB CDR3s that were more hydrophobic than those in CXCR3-negative naive cells.

With around 310,000 cells each, the CD8+ T cell subsets were individually sorted in triplicate. The CDR3 has 15 residues. CDR1 is MDHEN and CDR2 is SYDVKM in the germline V gene. In the case of this clonotype: Its specificity is unknown.

Libraries were UMI-labeled 5' RACE TRB cDNA. TCRdb reprocessed the 5' RACE reads and keeps a single row for each CDR3 protein, giving no DNA. The sample has over 100,000 distinct CDR3 sequences; the top ten hold around 0.37%. Sample: naive CXCR3+ CD8+ T cells from blood. Described subset: CD45RO-CCR7+CD27+CD95- naive CD8+ T cells expressing CXCR3 (TNR3+). This sequence joins TRBV28 and TRBJ2-2; TCRdb's assignment of TRBD1 cannot be checked, as there is no DNA. This TCR was recovered from a human donor in good health. Some clones in this sample may be carry-over from other donors' samples. The CDR3 reads CASSWGEQSTGELFF.